These 29 T cell receptor beta chains originate from one sample sequenced in a study of glioma-infiltrating T cells after dendritic cell vaccination. Described time point: after dendritic cell vaccination, including at tumor progression/relapse. Using immunoSEQ multiplex PCR, the repertoire was profiled, and TCRdb retains in-frame clones only, with some absent. Of 65,000 or so clones in the sample, roughly 86% were seen once. Sample: blood, taken after dendritic cell vaccination. The receptors were gathered from a human donor with glioblastoma.

This chain connects TRBV10-3 to TRBJ2-1; D gene unclear. This CDR3 has 15 amino acids. Per germline, CDR1 ENHRY and CDR2 SYGVKD. Trimming removed 3 bases at V and 7 bases at J, with 16 bases between. The CDR3 protein is CAISDLARGGNEQFF. The CDR3 region has the DNA TGTGCCATCAGTGATTTAGCCCGTGGTGGGAATGAGCAGTTCTTC.

The genes are TRBV29-1 and TRBJ2-5; 12 bases map to TRBD2. Germline assignment: CDR1 SQVTM and CDR2 ANQGSEA. Trimming took 7 bases from V and 11 from J; bases not matched to a gene: 11. This CDR3 region has 13 residues. The CDR3 loop is CSARLAGVGEQYF. The CDR3 bases are TGCAGCGCTAGACTAGCGGGAGTGGGGGAGCAGTACTTC.

The rearrangement uses TRBV6-5 and TRBJ2-7; 7 bases are a match to TRBD1. Losses at the gene ends were 2 bases for V and 7 bases for J; bases not matched to a gene: 5. The CDR3 is made up of 13 amino acids. The germline V gene encodes CDR1 MNHEY and CDR2 SVGAGI. The CDR3 DNA is TGTGCCAGCAGTTACCCGGGACAGAGGGAGCAGTACTTC. This gives the protein CASSYPGQREQYF.

The table lists this clone with a count of one. The chain employs TRBV19 and TRBJ1-1; 7 nucleotides agree with TRBD1. V lost 5 bases and J lost 8; bases outside the gene matches: 8. Germline CDR1 reads LNHDA; CDR2 reads SQIVND (reference sequence). The CDR3 is 13 residues long. The CDR3 DNA reads as TGTGCCAGTAGTGAACGACAGGGCCGGGAAGCTTTCTTT. Its translation is CASSERQGREAFF.

This sequence joins TRBV4-1 and TRBJ2-3, with 9 bases lining up with TRBD2. Germline CDR1 reads MGHRA; CDR2 reads YSYEKL. The V segment lost 1 base and the J segment 5 bases; nucleotides outside the gene matches: 4. CDR3 length: 15 amino acids. The CDR3 DNA reads TGCGCCAGCAGCCAAGTTCTACTAGCGGGAGATACGCAGTATTTT. Encoded protein: CASSQVLLAGDTQYF.

The V call is TRBV11-3, the J call TRBJ2-7; no reliable D call. Germline-derived CDR1 and CDR2 are SGHNT and YENEEA. Trimming stripped 10 bases from V and 0 bases from J, with 25 bases between. This CDR3 has 17 residues. This CDR3 reads CATLCPRTLSPSYEQYF. The CDR3 DNA is TGTGCCACTCTATGCCCCCGTACCCTATCCCCCTCCTACGAGCAGTACTTC.

CDR3 DNA: TGTGCCAGCAGTAAAGGACAGGGGATCGACTATGGCTACACCTTC. Protein: CASSKGQGIDYGYTF. V usage is TRBV6-5 and J usage is TRBJ1-2; 9 nucleotides agree with TRBD1. CDR1 is MNHEY, CDR2 SVGAGI, per germline. There are 15 residues in the CDR3. V was pared by 5 bases and J by 3 bases, with 7 bases of the junction left unmatched.

V and J are TRBV30 and TRBJ1-2; 8 positions match TRBD1. There are 15 residues in the CDR3. Trimming at V came to 1 base and at J to 8 bases, leaving 12 bases not matched to a gene. Germline CDR1 reads GTSNPN; CDR2 reads SVGIG (reference sequence). CDR3 nucleotide sequence: TGTGCCTGGAGTGACCAGGGGGCCCCCAGAAGAGGCTACACCTTC. It codes for CAWSDQGAPRRGYTF.

V gene TRBV27 combines with J gene TRBJ2-7; D is undetermined. V was clipped by 3 bases and J by 2 bases, with 14 bases between them. The CDR3 is made up of 15 amino acids. Germline loops: CDR1 MNHEY, CDR2 SMNVEV (reference sequence). The CDR3: CASSFKWAPTYEQYF. CDR3 coding DNA: TGTGCCAGCAGTTTTAAGTGGGCGCCTACCTACGAGCAGTACTTC.

The J gene is TRBJ1-2, the V gene TRBV6-5; 10 bases are a match to TRBD1. Looked up from germline, CDR1 is MNHEY and CDR2 is SVGAGI. The CDR3 length is 15 residues. The trim removed 5 bases at V and 3 bases at J, leaving 6 bases unmatched. CDR3 loop: CASSPAGTGDYGYTF. CDR3 coding DNA: TGTGCCAGCAGTCCTGCCGGGACAGGGGACTATGGCTACACCTTC.

V gene TRBV11-2 combines with J gene TRBJ2-1; the D is unclear. This CDR3 comprises 11 residues. Trimming stripped 3 bases from V and 9 bases from J, with 6 bases between. Germline V CDR1 and CDR2: SGHAT, FQNNGV. In DNA form, the CDR3 reads TGTGCCAGCAGCTTCAGAGGTGAGCAGTTCTTC. Translating gives CASSFRGEQFF.

The rearrangement joins TRBV13 to TRBJ2-7, with TRBD1 identical over 12 bases. Germline CDR1 reads PRHDT; CDR2 reads FYEKMQ (reference sequence). The CDR3 is 15 residues long. V trimming: 4 bases; J trimming: 4 bases; junction bases outside the gene matches: 5. The CDR3 DNA sequence: TGTGCCAGCAGCTATGGGACAGGGGGCATTTACGAGCAGTACTTC. This encodes CASSYGTGGIYEQYF.

The chain employs TRBV18 and TRBJ1-2; D is unclear. The CDR3 is made up of 16 amino acids. Germline values: CDR1 KGHSH, CDR2 LQKENI. V was clipped by 5 bases and J by 0 bases, with 16 bases between them. CDR3 coding DNA: TGTGCCAGCTCAAATAGGGCGGAGGGTACTAACTATGGCTACACCTTC. Protein product: CASSNRAEGTNYGYTF.

This clone was observed a single time. The chain joins TRBV6-6 to TRBJ2-5, with 7 nucleotides matching TRBD2. The CDR3 is made up of 15 amino acids. Per the germline V gene, CDR1 is MNHNY and CDR2 is SVGAGI (reference sequence). V was clipped by 8 bases and J by 4 bases; unmatched bases: 13. The CDR3 protein is CASAPPGGWGETQYF. In nucleotides, the CDR3 is TGTGCCAGCGCTCCCCCGGGGGGATGGGGAGAGACCCAGTACTTC.

The chain combines TRBV5-1 with TRBJ2-7; 9 bases line up with TRBD1. After removal of 5 bases from V and 7 bases from J, the junction contained 16 bases not matched to a gene. The CDR3 runs to 16 residues. Per germline, CDR1 SGHRS and CDR2 YFSETQ. CDR3 DNA sequence: TGCGCCAGCAGTTCTGCCCCCGGGACAGGGCTGAGTGAGCAGTACTTC. Residues: CASSSAPGTGLSEQYF.

This chain links TRBV4-1 with TRBJ2-3; 9 positions match TRBD2. The CDR3 runs to 16 residues. V shed 4 bases and J 2 bases; nucleotides not matched to a gene: 7. Germline V gene data show CDR1 as MGHRA and CDR2 as YSYEKL. The DNA for the CDR3 is TGCGCCAGCAGCCGGGGGGCGGGGGGGATCACAGATACGCAGTATTTT. Translating it yields CASSRGAGGITDTQYF.

The J gene is TRBJ2-3, the V gene TRBV27, with 8 bases fitting TRBD1. The V gene end was trimmed by 3 bases and the J gene end by 5 bases; junction bases not matched to a gene: 7. The germline gives CDR1 MNHEY, CDR2 SMNVEV (reference sequence). The CDR3 spans 15 residues. This CDR3 is CASSFLQGVGDTQYF. CDR3 nucleotides: TGTGCCAGCAGTTTCTTACAGGGGGTGGGAGATACGCAGTATTTT.

The chain is built from TRBV9 and TRBJ2-2; no reliable D call. The length of the CDR3 is 15 residues. Looked up from germline, CDR1 is SGDLS and CDR2 is YYNGEE. V lost 4 bases and J 0 bases, leaving 10 bases between the germline ends. CDR3: CASSPKAANTGELFF. CDR3 coding DNA: TGTGCCAGCAGCCCGAAGGCGGCGAACACCGGGGAGCTGTTTTTT.

This clone was observed a few times. The gene calls are TRBV6-5 and TRBJ2-1, with D maybe TRBD2 (5 bases). Germline lookup yields CDR1 MNHEY and CDR2 SVGAGI. V was cut by 5 bases and J by 8 bases, with 16 bases left in between. CDR3 length: 14 residues. Here the CDR3 reads CASSEAGPRDEQFF. The CDR3 region has the DNA TGTGCCAGCAGTGAGGCCGGGCCGAGGGATGAGCAGTTCTTC.

The chain carries TRBV2 and TRBJ2-7; weak D call: TRBD1 (6 bases). The germline CDR1 and CDR2 sequences are SNHLY and FYNNEI. This CDR3 has 14 amino acids. Between the trimmed V and J ends, which lost 0 bases and 3 bases, there was a span of 9 bases. CDR3 nucleotide sequence: TGTGCCAGCAGTGAAGCTGTACAGGGCTACGAGCAGTACTTC. It specifies CASSEAVQGYEQYF.

This chain connects TRBV14 to TRBJ2-2; TRBD2 matches at 9 bases. J gave up 3 bases and V 4 bases, and 12 bases lay outside the gene matches. The germline V gene has CDR1 SGHDN and CDR2 FVKESK. CDR3 length: 18 residues. CDR3 residues: CASSLIVGRGGHTGELFF. For the CDR3, the DNA is TGTGCCAGCAGCCTCATCGTGGGGCGGGGGGGCCACACCGGGGAGCTGTTTTTT.

V gene TRBV19 combines with J gene TRBJ2-5; D call uncertain. The CDR3 contains 14 residues. The V and J ends lost 6 bases and 2 bases respectively, with 13 bases between them. CDR1 LNHDA and CDR2 SQIVND come from the germline V gene (reference sequence). CDR3 coding DNA: TGTGCCAGTAGATCGGCGGTCCGGCAAGAGACCCAGTACTTC. It encodes CASRSAVRQETQYF.

V is TRBV18 and J is TRBJ1-5, with a tentative D call TRBD1 (5 bases). The CDR3 runs 14 residues. Germline CDR1 reads KGHSH; CDR2 reads LQKENI. Trimming pared 6 bases from V and 4 bases from J, leaving 13 bases between. CDR3 sequence: CASSGDSENQPQHF. The CDR3 DNA reads TGTGCCAGCTCGGGCGACAGTGAGAATCAGCCCCAGCATTTT. Using reference TRBV18 and TRBJ1-5 for the parts outside the CDR3, the full variable domain is NAGVMQNPRHLVRRRGQEARLRCSPMKGHSHVYWYRQLPEEGLKFMVYLQKENIIDESGMPKERFSAEFPKEGPSILRIQQVVRGDSAAYFCASSGDSENQPQHFGDGTRLSIL.

This sequence joins TRBV7-8 and TRBJ2-7; TRBD2 agrees at 10 bases. The CDR3 is made up of 17 amino acids. Per the germline V gene, CDR1 is SGHVS and CDR2 is FQNEAQ. The J segment lost 1 base and the V segment lost 1 base, leaving 7 bases of the junction unmatched. In DNA form, the CDR3 reads TGTGCCAGCAGCTTAGTGGCTAGCGGGAGTTTATCCTACGAGCAGTACTTC. Residues: CASSLVASGSLSYEQYF.

The chain joins TRBV11-3 to TRBJ2-7; maybe TRBD1 (5 bases). The CDR3 covers 12 residues. Germline V gives CDR1 SGHNT, CDR2 YENEEA. V gave up 5 bases and J gave up 1 base, with 6 bases separating them. The CDR3 region has the DNA TGTGCCAGCAGCGACAGATCCTACGAGCAGTACTTC. Amino acids: CASSDRSYEQYF.

The chain has TRBV7-3 and TRBJ1-2, with D possibly being TRBD1 (6 bases). The CDR3 length is 15 residues. From germline, CDR1 is SGHTA and CDR2 FQGTGA. The V end was cut by 0 bases, the J end by 2 bases, with 10 bases between. For the CDR3, the DNA is TGTGCCAGCAGCTTAACGGGCCAGGGGAACTATGGCTACACCTTC. It codes for CASSLTGQGNYGYTF. Full variable domain (missing parts from reference TRBV7-3 and TRBJ1-2): GAGVSQTPSNKVTEKGKYVELRCDPISGHTALYWYRQSLGQGPEFLIYFQGTGAADDSGLPNDRFFAVRPEGSVSTLKIQRTERGDSAVYLCASSLTGQGNYGYTFGSGTRLTVV.

This chain connects TRBV15 to TRBJ2-1; D is uncertain. The V and J ends lost 11 bases and 0 bases respectively, with 8 bases between them. CDR1 and CDR2 (germline): LNHNV, YYDKDF (reference sequence). The CDR3 sequence is 12 residues long. The CDR3 sequence is CAGGISYNEQFF. The CDR3 coding sequence is TGTGCCGGCGGAATCTCCTACAATGAGCAGTTCTTC.

This clone was counted a few times. The chain is built from TRBV7-2 and TRBJ1-2; D remains unclear. The CDR3 is 15 residues long. CDR1 is SGHTA and CDR2 is FQGNSA in the germline V gene. Trimming shortened V by 5 bases and J by 1 base, and 14 bases separated the two germline ends. CDR3 sequence reads: CASSPLTTVNYGYTF. The CDR3 coding sequence is TGTGCCAGCAGCCCACTAACAACGGTTAACTATGGCTACACCTTC.

The rearrangement joins TRBV11-2 to TRBJ1-2; 9 bases align to TRBD1. Germline V gene lookup returns CDR1 SGHAT and CDR2 FQNNGV. Germline trimming cut 7 bases from V and 6 bases from J; bases unmatched to any gene: 15. CDR3 length equals 16 residues. CDR3 coding DNA: TGTGCCAGCACCCGCATTTCGGGACAGGGTACGAATGGCTACACCTTC. Amino acid sequence: CASTRISGQGTNGYTF.